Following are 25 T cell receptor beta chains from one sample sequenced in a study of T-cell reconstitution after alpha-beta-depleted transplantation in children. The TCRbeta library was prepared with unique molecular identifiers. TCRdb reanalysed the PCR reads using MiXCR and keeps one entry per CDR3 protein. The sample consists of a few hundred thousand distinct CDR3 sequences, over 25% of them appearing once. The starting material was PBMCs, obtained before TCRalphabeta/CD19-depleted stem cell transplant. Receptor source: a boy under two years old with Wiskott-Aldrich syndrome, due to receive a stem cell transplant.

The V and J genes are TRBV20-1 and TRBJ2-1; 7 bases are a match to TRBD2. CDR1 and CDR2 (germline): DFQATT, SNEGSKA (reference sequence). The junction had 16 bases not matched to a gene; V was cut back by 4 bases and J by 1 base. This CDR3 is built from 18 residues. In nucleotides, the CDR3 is TGCAGTGCTACCTGGACTAGATTGATATGCCTGTCCTACAATGAGCAGTTCTTC. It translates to CSATWTRLICLSYNEQFF.

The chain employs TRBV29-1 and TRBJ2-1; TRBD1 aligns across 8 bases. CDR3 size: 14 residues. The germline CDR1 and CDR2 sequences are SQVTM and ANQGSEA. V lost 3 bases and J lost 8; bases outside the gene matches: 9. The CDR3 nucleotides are TGCAGCGTTGATGGTGTCAGGGGGCTCGATGAGCAGTTCTTC. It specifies CSVDGVRGLDEQFF.

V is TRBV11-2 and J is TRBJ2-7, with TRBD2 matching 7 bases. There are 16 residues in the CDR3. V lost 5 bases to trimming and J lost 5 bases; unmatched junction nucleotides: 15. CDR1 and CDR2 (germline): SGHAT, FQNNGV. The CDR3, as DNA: TGTGCCAGCAGCGCACGGGACGGGAGGATCGTGAACGAGCAGTACTTC. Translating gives CASSARDGRIVNEQYF.

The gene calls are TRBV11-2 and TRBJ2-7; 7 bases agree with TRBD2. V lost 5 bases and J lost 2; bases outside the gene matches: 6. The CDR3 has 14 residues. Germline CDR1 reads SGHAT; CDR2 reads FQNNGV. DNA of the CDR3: TGTGCCAGCAGCGCCGTTCTAGCGGCCTACGAGCAGTACTTC. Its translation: CASSAVLAAYEQYF.

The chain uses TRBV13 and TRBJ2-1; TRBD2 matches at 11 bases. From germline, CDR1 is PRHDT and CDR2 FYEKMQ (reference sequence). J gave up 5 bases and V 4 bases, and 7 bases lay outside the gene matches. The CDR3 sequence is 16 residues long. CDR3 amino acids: CASSSRKLAGDNEQFF. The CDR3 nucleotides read TGTGCCAGCAGCTCCCGGAAACTAGCGGGGGACAATGAGCAGTTCTTC.

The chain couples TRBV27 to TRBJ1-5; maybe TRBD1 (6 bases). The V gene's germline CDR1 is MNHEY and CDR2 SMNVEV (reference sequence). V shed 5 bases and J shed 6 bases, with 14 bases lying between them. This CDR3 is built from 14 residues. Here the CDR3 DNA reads TGTGCCAGCAGTCTTAGGGGGGGCGTTCAGCCCCAGCATTTT. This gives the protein CASSLRGGVQPQHF.

CDR3 residues: CSARVPREGTDTQYF. The CDR3 DNA reads as TGCAGTGCTAGAGTACCGCGGGAGGGCACAGATACGCAGTATTTT. V is TRBV20-1 and J is TRBJ2-3; TRBD2 matches at 8 bases. V was pared by 1 base and J by 1 base, with 4 bases of the junction left unmatched. Looked up from germline, CDR1 is DFQATT and CDR2 is SNEGSKA (reference sequence). The CDR3 extends over 15 amino acids.

CDR3 nucleotide sequence: TGTGCCAGCTCACCACTAGGGGGGCCACTGCTCGAGCAGTACTTC. It specifies CASSPLGGPLLEQYF. The rearrangement links TRBV18 to TRBJ2-7; the D call may be TRBD1 or TRBD2 (6 bases each). Germline loops: CDR1 KGHSH, CDR2 LQKENI. V was shortened by 1 base and J by 6 bases, with 16 bases between the two germline ends. The CDR3 spans 15 residues.

CDR3 DNA sequence: TGTGCCAGCAGTCGACAGGGCATGAGCTACGAGCAGTACTTC. This codes for CASSRQGMSYEQYF. V and J are TRBV12-3 or TRBV12-4 and TRBJ2-7; 7 bases align to TRBD1. The CDR3 is made up of 14 amino acids. The V and J ends lost 5 bases and 3 bases, in that order; junction bases with no gene match: 7.

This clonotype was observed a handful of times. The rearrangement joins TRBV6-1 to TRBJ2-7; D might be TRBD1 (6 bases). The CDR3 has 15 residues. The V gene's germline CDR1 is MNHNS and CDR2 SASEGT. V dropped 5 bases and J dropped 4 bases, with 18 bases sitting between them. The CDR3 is CASSPLGGLRYEQYF. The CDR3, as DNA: TGTGCCAGCAGTCCTTTAGGGGGATTAAGGTACGAGCAGTACTTC.

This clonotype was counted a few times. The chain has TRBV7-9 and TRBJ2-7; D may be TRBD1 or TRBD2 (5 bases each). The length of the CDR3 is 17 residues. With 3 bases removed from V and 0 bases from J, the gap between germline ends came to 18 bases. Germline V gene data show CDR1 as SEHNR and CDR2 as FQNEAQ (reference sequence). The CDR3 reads CASSFFPRGSASYEQYF. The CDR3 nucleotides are TGTGCCAGCAGCTTTTTCCCCCGGGGCAGTGCCTCCTACGAGCAGTACTTC.

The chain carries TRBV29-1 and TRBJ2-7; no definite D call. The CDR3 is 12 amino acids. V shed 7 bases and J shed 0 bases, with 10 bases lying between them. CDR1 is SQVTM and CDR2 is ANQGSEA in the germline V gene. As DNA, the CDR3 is TGCAGCGCGGAAGACAACTCCTACGAGCAGTACTTC. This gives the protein CSAEDNSYEQYF.

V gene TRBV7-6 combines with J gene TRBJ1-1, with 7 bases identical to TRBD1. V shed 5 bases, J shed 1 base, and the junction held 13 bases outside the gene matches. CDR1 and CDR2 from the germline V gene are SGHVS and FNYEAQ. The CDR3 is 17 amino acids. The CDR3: CASSLNKGAKSNTEAFF. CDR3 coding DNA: TGTGCCAGCAGCCTCAACAAGGGGGCGAAATCGAACACTGAAGCTTTCTTT.

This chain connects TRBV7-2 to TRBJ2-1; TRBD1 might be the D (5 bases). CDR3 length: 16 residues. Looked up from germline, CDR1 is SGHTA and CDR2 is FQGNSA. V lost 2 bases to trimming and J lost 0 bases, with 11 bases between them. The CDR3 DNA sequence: TGTGCCAGCAGCTTAAGTAGGGGCAGCTCCTACAATGAGCAGTTCTTC. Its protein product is CASSLSRGSSYNEQFF.

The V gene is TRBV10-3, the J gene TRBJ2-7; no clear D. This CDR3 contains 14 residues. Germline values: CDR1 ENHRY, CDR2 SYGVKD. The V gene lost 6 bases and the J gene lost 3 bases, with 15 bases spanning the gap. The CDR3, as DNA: TGTGCCATCAGCGATTGGGGTGGGGACTACGAGCAGTACTTC. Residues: CAISDWGGDYEQYF.

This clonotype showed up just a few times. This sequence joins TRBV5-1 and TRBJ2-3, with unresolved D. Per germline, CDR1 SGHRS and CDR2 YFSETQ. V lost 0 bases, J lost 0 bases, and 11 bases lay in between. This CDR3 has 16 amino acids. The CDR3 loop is CASSLDRGSSTDTQYF. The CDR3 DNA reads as TGCGCCAGCAGCTTGGATCGCGGCTCTAGCACAGATACGCAGTATTTT.

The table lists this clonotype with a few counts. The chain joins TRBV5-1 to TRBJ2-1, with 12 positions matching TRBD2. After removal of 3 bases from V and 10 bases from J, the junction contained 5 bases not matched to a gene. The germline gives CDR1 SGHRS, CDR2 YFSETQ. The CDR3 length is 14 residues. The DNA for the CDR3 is TGCGCCAGCAGCTCCGGGACTAGCGGGCAGGAGCAGTTCTTC. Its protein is CASSSGTSGQEQFF.

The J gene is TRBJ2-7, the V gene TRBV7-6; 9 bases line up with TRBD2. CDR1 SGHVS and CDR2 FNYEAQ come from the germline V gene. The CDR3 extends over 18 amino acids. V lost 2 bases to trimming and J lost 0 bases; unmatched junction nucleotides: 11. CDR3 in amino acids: CASSLSWAGGGLSYEQYF. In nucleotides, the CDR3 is TGTGCCAGCAGCTTAAGCTGGGCGGGAGGGGGGCTCTCCTACGAGCAGTACTTC.

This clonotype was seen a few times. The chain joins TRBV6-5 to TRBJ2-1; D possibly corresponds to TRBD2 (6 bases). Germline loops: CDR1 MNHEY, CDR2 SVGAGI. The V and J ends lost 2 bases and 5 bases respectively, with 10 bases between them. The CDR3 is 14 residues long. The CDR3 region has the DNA TGTGCCAGCAGTTACCAGCGGGCCAACAATGAGCAGTTCTTC. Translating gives CASSYQRANNEQFF.

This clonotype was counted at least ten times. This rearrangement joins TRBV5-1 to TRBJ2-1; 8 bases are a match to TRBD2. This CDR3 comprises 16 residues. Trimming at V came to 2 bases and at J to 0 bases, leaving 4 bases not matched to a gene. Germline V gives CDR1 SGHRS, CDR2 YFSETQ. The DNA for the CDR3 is TGCGCCAGCAGCTTTGGCGGGGGGAGCTCCTACAATGAGCAGTTCTTC. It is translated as CASSFGGGSSYNEQFF. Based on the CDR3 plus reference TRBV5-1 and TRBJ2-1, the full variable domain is KAGVTQTPRYLIKTRGQQVTLSCSPISGHRSVSWYQQTPGQGLQFLFEYFSETQRNKGNFPGRFSGRQFSNSRSEMNVSTLELGDSALYLCASSFGGGSSYNEQFFGPGTRLTVL.

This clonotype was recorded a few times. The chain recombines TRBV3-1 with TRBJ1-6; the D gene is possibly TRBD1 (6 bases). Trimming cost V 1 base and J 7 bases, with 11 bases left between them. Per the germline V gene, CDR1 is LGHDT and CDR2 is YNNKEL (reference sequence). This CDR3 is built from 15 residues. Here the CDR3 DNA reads TGTGCCAGCAGCCAAGTTCGGGGGGCGAATTCACCCCTCCACTTT. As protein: CASSQVRGANSPLHF.

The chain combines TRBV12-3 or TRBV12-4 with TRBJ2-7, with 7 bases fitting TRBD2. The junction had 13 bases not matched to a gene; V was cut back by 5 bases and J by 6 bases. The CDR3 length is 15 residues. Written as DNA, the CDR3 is TGTGCCAGCAGTATGCAAGCGGGACCATCCGGCGAGCAGTACTTC. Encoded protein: CASSMQAGPSGEQYF.

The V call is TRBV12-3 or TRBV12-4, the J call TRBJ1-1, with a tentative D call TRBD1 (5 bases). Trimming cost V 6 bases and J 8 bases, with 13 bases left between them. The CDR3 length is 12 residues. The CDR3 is CASSIRDGEAFF. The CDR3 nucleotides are TGTGCCAGCAGCATTCGGGACGGCGAAGCTTTCTTT.

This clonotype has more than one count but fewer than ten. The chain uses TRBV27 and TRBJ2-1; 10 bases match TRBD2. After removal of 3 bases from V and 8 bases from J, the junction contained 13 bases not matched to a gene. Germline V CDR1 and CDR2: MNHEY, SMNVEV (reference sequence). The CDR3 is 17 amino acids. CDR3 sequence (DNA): TGTGCCAGCAGTTTGAGGACTAGCGGAGCCCTTTGGCATGAGCAGTTCTTC. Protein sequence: CASSLRTSGALWHEQFF.

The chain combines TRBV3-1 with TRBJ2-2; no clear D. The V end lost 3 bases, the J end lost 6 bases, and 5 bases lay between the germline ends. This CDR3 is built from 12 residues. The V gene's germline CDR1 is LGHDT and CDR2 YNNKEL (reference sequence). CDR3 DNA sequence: TGTGCCAGCAGCCATTACCCCGGGGAGCTGTTTTTT. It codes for CASSHYPGELFF.